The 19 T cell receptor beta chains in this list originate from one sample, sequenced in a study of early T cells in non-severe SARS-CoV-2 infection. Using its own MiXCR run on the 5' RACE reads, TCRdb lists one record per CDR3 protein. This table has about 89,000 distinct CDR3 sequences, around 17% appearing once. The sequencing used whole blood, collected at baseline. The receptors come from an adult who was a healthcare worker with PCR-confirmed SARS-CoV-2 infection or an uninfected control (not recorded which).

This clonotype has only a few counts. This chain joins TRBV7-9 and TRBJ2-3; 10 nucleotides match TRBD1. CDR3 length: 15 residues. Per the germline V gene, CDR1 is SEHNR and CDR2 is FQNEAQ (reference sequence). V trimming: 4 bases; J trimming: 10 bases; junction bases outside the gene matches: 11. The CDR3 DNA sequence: TGTGCCAGCAGCTCAACCGGGACAGGGGTCTTTGCGCAGTATTTT. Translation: CASSSTGTGVFAQYF.

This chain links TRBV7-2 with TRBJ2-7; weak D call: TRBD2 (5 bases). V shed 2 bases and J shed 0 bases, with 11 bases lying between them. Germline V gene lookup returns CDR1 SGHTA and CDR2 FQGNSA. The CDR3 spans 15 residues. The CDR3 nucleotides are TGTGCCAGCAGCTTACTCGCTGGGAGCTCCTACGAGCAGTACTTC. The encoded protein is CASSLLAGSSYEQYF.

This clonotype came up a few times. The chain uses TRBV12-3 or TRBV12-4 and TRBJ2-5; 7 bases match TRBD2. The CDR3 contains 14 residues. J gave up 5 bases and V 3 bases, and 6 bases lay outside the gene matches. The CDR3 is CASSFSGRAETQYF. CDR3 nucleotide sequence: TGTGCCAGCAGTTTTTCGGGGAGGGCCGAGACCCAGTACTTC.

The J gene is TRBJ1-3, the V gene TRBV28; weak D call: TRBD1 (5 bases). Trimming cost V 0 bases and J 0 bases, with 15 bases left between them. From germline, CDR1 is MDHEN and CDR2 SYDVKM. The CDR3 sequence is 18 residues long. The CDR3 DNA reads TGTGCCAGCAGTTTATGGTTTGGGGACCATTACTCTGGAAACACCATATATTTT. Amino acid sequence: CASSLWFGDHYSGNTIYF.

This CDR3 reads CASSPGQATQYF. CDR3 DNA: TGTGCCAGCAGCCCCGGACAGGCTACGCAGTATTTT. V is TRBV11-2 and J is TRBJ2-3; 7 bases are a match to TRBD1. Germline-derived CDR1 and CDR2 are SGHAT and FQNNGV. The CDR3 is 12 residues long. V shed 5 bases and J 8 bases; nucleotides not matched to a gene: 4.

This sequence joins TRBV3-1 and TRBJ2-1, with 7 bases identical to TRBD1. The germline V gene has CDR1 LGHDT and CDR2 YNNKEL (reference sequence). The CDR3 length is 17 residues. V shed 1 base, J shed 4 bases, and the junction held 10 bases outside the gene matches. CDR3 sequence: CASSQAFGTVLYNEQFF. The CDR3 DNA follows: TGTGCCAGCAGCCAAGCGTTCGGGACAGTACTTTACAATGAGCAGTTCTTC.

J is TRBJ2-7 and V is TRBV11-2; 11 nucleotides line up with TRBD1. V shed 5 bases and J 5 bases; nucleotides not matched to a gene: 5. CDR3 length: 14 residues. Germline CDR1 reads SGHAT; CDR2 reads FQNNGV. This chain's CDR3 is CASSLRTGGNEQYF. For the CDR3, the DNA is TGTGCCAGCAGCCTACGGACAGGGGGCAACGAGCAGTACTTC.

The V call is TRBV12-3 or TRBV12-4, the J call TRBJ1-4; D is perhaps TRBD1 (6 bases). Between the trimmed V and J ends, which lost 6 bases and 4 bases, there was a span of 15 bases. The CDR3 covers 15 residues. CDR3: CASSTSRGINEKLFF. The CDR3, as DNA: TGTGCCAGCAGCACGTCCAGGGGAATTAATGAAAAACTGTTTTTT.

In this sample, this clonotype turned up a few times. In nucleotides, the CDR3 is TGTGCCAGCAGCACCGGACAGGGGGTCGTAGATACGCAGTATTTT. Protein: CASSTGQGVVDTQYF. The chain uses TRBV12-3 or TRBV12-4 and TRBJ2-3, with 10 bases matching TRBD1. V shed 6 bases, J shed 5 bases, and the junction held 8 bases outside the gene matches. This CDR3 contains 15 residues.

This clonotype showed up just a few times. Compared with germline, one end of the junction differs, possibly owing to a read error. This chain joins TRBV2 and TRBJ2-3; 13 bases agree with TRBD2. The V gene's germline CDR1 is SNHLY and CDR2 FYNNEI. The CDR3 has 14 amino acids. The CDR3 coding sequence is TGTGCCAGCAGTGAGACGGCGGGACTAGCGGGACCCATTTTT. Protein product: CASSETAGLAGPIF. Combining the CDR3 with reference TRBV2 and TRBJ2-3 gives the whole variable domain EPEVTQTPSHQVTQMGQEVILRCVPISNHLYFYWYRQILGQKVEFLVSFYNNEISEKSEIFDDQFSVERPDGSNFTLKIRSTKLEDSAMYFCASSETAGLAGPIFGPGTRLTVL.

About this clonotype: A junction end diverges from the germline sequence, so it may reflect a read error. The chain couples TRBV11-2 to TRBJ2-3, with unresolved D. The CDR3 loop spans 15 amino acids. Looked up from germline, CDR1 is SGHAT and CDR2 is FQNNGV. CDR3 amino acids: CASSFSRARTDTQYF. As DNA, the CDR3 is TGCGCCAGCAGCTTTTCTCGGGCACGCACAGATACGCAGTATTTT.

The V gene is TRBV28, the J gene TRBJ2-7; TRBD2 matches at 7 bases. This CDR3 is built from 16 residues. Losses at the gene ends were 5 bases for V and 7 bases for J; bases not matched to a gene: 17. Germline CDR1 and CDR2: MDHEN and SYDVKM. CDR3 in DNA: TGTGCCAGCAGTAATAGCGGGCTTGAAATTATGGGGGAGCAGTACTTC. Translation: CASSNSGLEIMGEQYF.

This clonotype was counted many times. This CDR3 is CASSQLRDRPSGANVLTF. CDR3 in DNA: TGTGCCAGCAGCCAACTCCGGGACAGGCCTTCTGGGGCCAACGTCCTGACTTTC. This chain joins TRBV7-9 and TRBJ2-6, with 8 bases that match TRBD1. The CDR3 extends over 18 amino acids. J gave up 1 base and V 5 bases, and 10 bases lay outside the gene matches. Per germline, CDR1 SEHNR and CDR2 FQNEAQ (reference sequence).

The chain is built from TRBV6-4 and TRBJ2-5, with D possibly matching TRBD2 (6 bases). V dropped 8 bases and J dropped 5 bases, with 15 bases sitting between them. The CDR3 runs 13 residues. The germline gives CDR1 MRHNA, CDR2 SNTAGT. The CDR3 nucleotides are TGTGCCAGCTTCGGAGGGCCCCGGGAGACCCAGTACTTC. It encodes CASFGGPRETQYF.

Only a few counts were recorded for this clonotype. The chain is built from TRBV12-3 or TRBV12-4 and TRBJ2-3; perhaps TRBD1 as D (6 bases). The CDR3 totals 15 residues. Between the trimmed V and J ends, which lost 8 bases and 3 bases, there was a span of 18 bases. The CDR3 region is CASQVARGRTDTQYF. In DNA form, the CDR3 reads TGTGCCAGCCAGGTCGCCAGGGGTAGAACAGATACGCAGTATTTT.

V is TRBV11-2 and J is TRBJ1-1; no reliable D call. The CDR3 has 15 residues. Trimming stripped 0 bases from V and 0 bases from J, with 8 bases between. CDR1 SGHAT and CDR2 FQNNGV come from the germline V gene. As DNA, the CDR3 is TGTGCCAGCAGCTTAGACCCTAGTATGAACACTGAAGCTTTCTTT. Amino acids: CASSLDPSMNTEAFF.

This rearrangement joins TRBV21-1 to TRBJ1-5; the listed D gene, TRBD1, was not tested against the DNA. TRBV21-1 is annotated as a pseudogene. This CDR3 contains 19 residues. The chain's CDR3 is CASSIDRGQGASSNQPQHF. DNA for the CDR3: TGTGCCAGCAGCATTGACAGGGGCCAGGGGGCATCTAGCAATCAGCCCCAGCATTTT.

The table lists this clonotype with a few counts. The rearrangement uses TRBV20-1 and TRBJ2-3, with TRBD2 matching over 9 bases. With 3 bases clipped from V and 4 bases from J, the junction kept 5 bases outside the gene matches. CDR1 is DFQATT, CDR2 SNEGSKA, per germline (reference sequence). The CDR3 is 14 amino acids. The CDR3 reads CSASASGTADTQYF. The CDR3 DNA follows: TGCAGTGCTAGCGCTAGCGGGACTGCAGATACGCAGTATTTT.

CDR3 DNA sequence: TGTGCCAGCAGCCCCCCCTTGGGGGTTTCTGCCGAAGCTTTCTTT. It codes for CASSPPLGVSAEAFF. The chain carries TRBV3-1 and TRBJ1-1, with D possibly TRBD1 on 5 matching bases. The V and J ends lost 4 bases and 8 bases respectively, with 20 bases between them. CDR1 LGHDT and CDR2 YNNKEL come from the germline V gene (reference sequence). The CDR3 is 15 residues long.